This TCR beta chain was found in a study of cytomegalovirus exposure and HLA in healthy donors. Vbeta (60) and Jbeta (13) primers were used in the PCR. The assay was immunoSEQ multiplex PCR, and TCRdb's table has in-frame clones only and misses some. Here the sample spans some 180,000 clones, over 70% being singletons. The sample comprised PBMCs. This receptor was obtained from a male donor in good health and CMV-seronegative.

For the CDR3, the DNA is TGTGCCAGCAGCTTAGAGATACCACCTCTCGGGGAAGCTTTCTTT. This translates into CASSLEIPPLGEAFF. The rearrangement joins TRBV7-2 to TRBJ1-1; D is undetermined. The V gene's germline CDR1 is SGHTA and CDR2 FQGNSA. The CDR3 totals 15 residues. Trimming removed 1 base from V and 8 bases from J, with 17 bases in between.